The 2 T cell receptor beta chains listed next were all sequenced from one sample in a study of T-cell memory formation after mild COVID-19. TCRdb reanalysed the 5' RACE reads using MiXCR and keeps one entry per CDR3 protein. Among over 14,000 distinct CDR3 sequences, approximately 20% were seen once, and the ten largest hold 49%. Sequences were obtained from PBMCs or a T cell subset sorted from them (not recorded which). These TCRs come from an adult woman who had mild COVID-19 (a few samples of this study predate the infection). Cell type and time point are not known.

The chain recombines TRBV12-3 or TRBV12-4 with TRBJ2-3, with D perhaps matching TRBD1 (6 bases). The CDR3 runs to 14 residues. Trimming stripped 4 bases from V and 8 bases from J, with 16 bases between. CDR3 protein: CASSSGDRRATQYF. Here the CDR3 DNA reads TGTGCCAGCAGTTCAGGGGATCGTCGGGCTACGCAGTATTTT.

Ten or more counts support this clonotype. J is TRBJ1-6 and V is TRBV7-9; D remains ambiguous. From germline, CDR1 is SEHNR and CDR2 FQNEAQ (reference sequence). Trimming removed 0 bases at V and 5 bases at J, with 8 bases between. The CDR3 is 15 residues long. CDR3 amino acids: CASSLAPSDNSPLHF. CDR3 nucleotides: TGTGCCAGCAGCTTAGCCCCGTCGGATAATTCACCCCTCCACTTT.